The 18 T cell receptor beta chains below come from one sample, sequenced in a study of T cells after yellow fever vaccination. TCRdb used MiXCR to reprocess the 5' RACE reads, holding one entry per CDR3 protein. There are 400,000 to 450,000 distinct CDR3 sequences in the sample; around 20% occur only once, and over 15% lies in the top ten. This specimen was PBMCs, taken before the yellow fever booster vaccination. Receptor source: a man between 18 and 35 years old who received the YFV17D yellow fever vaccine.

This clonotype was seen only a few times. CDR3 in amino acids: CASSEADRSYDYEQYF. The CDR3 DNA follows: TGTGCCAGCAGTGAAGCCGACAGGAGTTATGACTACGAGCAGTACTTC. The V and J genes are TRBV6-1 and TRBJ2-7; the D gene is possibly TRBD1 (6 bases). From germline, CDR1 is MNHNS and CDR2 SASEGT. V shed 0 bases and J shed 3 bases, with 15 bases lying between them. The CDR3 spans 16 residues.

V gene TRBV7-9 combines with J gene TRBJ2-2; weak D call: TRBD1 (5 bases). V lost 2 bases and J 6 bases, leaving 10 bases between the germline ends. This CDR3 spans 14 amino acids. The germline gives CDR1 SEHNR, CDR2 FQNEAQ (reference sequence). CDR3 amino acids: CASSLQGVAGELFF. The CDR3 DNA reads as TGTGCCAGCAGCTTACAAGGGGTGGCCGGGGAGCTGTTTTTT.

The chain employs TRBV2 and TRBJ1-3; D unclear. The germline V and J ends were trimmed by 2 bases and 4 bases, with 9 bases remaining between them. There are 14 residues in the CDR3. Germline V CDR1 and CDR2: SNHLY, FYNNEI. This chain's CDR3 is CASSERALGNTIYF. In nucleotides, the CDR3 is TGTGCCAGCAGTGAAAGGGCACTAGGAAACACCATATATTTT.

The chain carries TRBV5-1 and TRBJ2-5; D is possibly TRBD1 (6 bases). The CDR3 runs 13 residues. CDR1 SGHRS and CDR2 YFSETQ come from the germline V gene. Trimming took 4 bases from V and 5 from J, leaving 12 bases between them. CDR3 region: CASSPGAWETQYF. CDR3 nucleotides: TGCGCCAGCAGCCCAGGGGCATGGGAGACCCAGTACTTC.

The genes are TRBV5-5 and TRBJ2-7; no firm D call. Germline loops: CDR1 SGHKS, CDR2 YYEKEE (reference sequence). The CDR3 consists of 13 residues. V gave up 3 bases and J gave up 2 bases, with 9 bases separating them. The CDR3 spells CASSWQATYEQYV. As DNA, the CDR3 is TGTGCCAGCAGCTGGCAGGCGACCTACGAGCAGTACGTC.

The V and J genes are TRBV27 and TRBJ2-5; TRBD1 or TRBD2 may be the D gene (5 bases each). The CDR3 has 16 residues. The germline V gene encodes CDR1 MNHEY and CDR2 SMNVEV (reference sequence). Trimming took 5 bases from V and 4 from J, leaving 20 bases between them. In DNA, the CDR3 is TGTGCCAGCAGTCAATGGGGGTACAGCGGAGGAGAGACCCAGTACTTC. Amino acids: CASSQWGYSGGETQYF.

This clonotype came up a few times. This chain joins TRBV4-2 and TRBJ2-1; D uncertain. Trimming stripped 0 bases from V and 12 bases from J, with 12 bases between. The CDR3 loop spans 13 amino acids. The germline CDR1 and CDR2 sequences are LGHNA and YNFKEQ. The chain's CDR3 is CASSQDASSGQFF. The DNA for the CDR3 is TGTGCCAGCAGCCAAGACGCCTCCTCGGGGCAGTTCTTC.

V is TRBV7-9 and J is TRBJ2-3; the D gene is possibly TRBD2 (7 bases). Trimming took 1 base from V and 3 from J, leaving 14 bases between them. This CDR3 is 16 amino acids long. Per the germline V gene, CDR1 is SEHNR and CDR2 is FQNEAQ (reference sequence). The CDR3: CASSLDAGAATDTQYF. The CDR3 region has the DNA TGTGCCAGCAGCTTAGACGCGGGGGCTGCGACAGATACGCAGTATTTT.

In this sample, this clonotype turned up a few times. The rearrangement joins TRBV7-3 to TRBJ2-7, with 7 nucleotides matching TRBD1. This CDR3 comprises 13 residues. The J segment lost 3 bases and the V segment lost 3 bases, leaving 2 bases of the junction unmatched. The germline V gene has CDR1 SGHTA and CDR2 FQGTGA. The CDR3 here is CASSFDRDYEQYF. In nucleotides, the CDR3 is TGTGCCAGCAGCTTTGACAGGGACTACGAGCAGTACTTC.

The gene calls are TRBV12-3 or TRBV12-4 and TRBJ1-1, with 9 positions matching TRBD1. The CDR3 sequence is 14 residues long. J was trimmed by 3 bases and V by 4 bases; bases with no gene match: 3. The CDR3 DNA reads TGTGCCAGCAGTTCCCGGGACAGGGACACTGAAGCTTTCTTT. The encoded protein is CASSSRDRDTEAFF.

This clonotype has a handful of counts. This chain connects TRBV6-1 to TRBJ1-1; TRBD1 is a possible D gene (5 bases). The CDR3 sequence is 13 residues long. V was cut by 6 bases and J by 7 bases, with 15 bases left in between. Germline V CDR1 and CDR2: MNHNS, SASEGT. CDR3 coding DNA: TGTGCCAGCAGCCCGCTGGGGGTAGGTGAAGCTTTCTTT. It is translated as CASSPLGVGEAFF.

The genes are TRBV20-1 and TRBJ2-3, with TRBD2 matching over 8 bases. V shed 3 bases, J shed 3 bases, and the junction held 8 bases outside the gene matches. CDR3 length: 15 residues. Germline CDR1 DFQATT, CDR2 SNEGSKA (reference sequence). The CDR3 loop reads CSARKAGGPTDTQYF. The CDR3 nucleotides are TGCAGTGCTAGGAAGGCGGGGGGTCCAACAGATACGCAGTATTTT.

CDR3 amino acids: CASSLDQGGGYTF. CDR3 nucleotide sequence: TGCGCCAGCAGCTTGGACCAAGGCGGCGGCTACACCTTC. The V gene is TRBV5-1, the J gene TRBJ1-2; no clear D. The CDR3 spans 13 residues. Germline V CDR1 and CDR2: SGHRS, YFSETQ. V was cut by 0 bases and J by 8 bases, with 11 bases left in between.

This clonotype was counted only a few times. The chain carries TRBV25-1 and TRBJ1-2; D is unresolved. The CDR3 runs to 12 residues. V was clipped by 1 base and J by 7 bases, with 7 bases between them. Germline CDR1 reads MGHDK; CDR2 reads SYGVNS. The DNA of the CDR3 is TGTGCCAGCAGTGAATTCCAAGGTGGCTACACCTTC. Translating gives CASSEFQGGYTF.

This clonotype turned up a few times. The J gene is TRBJ1-1, the V gene TRBV5-1; D possibly corresponds to TRBD1 (5 bases). The V gene lost 0 bases and the J gene lost 6 bases, with 12 bases spanning the gap. This CDR3 is 14 amino acids long. The germline gives CDR1 SGHRS, CDR2 YFSETQ. The CDR3 DNA is TGCGCCAGCAGCTTGGGGGGCGGGGTCCCTGAAGCTTTCTTT. This gives the protein CASSLGGGVPEAFF.

The chain is built from TRBV6-2 or TRBV6-3 and TRBJ2-1; TRBD2 aligns across 11 bases. Germline V gives CDR1 MNHEY, CDR2 SVGEGT. V shed 5 bases, J shed 8 bases, and the junction held 5 bases outside the gene matches. The CDR3 runs to 14 residues. CDR3 residues: CASSLAGGIDEQFF. CDR3 DNA: TGTGCCAGCAGTCTAGCGGGGGGAATCGATGAGCAGTTCTTC.

This clonotype was found a few times. The V gene is TRBV7-2, the J gene TRBJ2-1, with 7 bases that match TRBD1. V dropped 5 bases and J dropped 15; count of bases not matched to a gene: 10. The V gene's germline CDR1 is SGHTA and CDR2 FQGNSA. The CDR3 spans 12 residues. In nucleotides, the CDR3 is TGTGCCAGCAGCCCCAGTGACAGGGCGGGGTTCTTC. Amino acid sequence: CASSPSDRAGFF.

In this sample, this clonotype turned up a few times. The genes are TRBV5-1 and TRBJ2-5; 9 nucleotides line up with TRBD2. The germline V gene has CDR1 SGHRS and CDR2 YFSETQ. The CDR3 consists of 16 residues. The junction had 11 bases not matched to a gene; V was cut back by 4 bases and J by 4 bases. The CDR3 loop is CASSVHSRGGVETQYF. The CDR3 coding sequence is TGCGCCAGCAGCGTCCACTCGCGGGGGGGCGTAGAGACCCAGTACTTC.